This TCR beta chain was identified in a study of blood T cells in healthy people across ages. Study-level points and caveats: Diversity estimates drawn from one million T cells were deemed underestimates.

Germline V CDR1 and CDR2: SGHRS, YFSETQ. Trimming removed 4 bases at V and 0 bases at J, with 19 bases between. The CDR3 contains 17 residues. Together with a sample-barcoded 5' primer, a J-beta primer mix was included in a second PCR lasting about 7 to 12 cycles. TCRdb reprocessed the 5' RACE reads with MiXCR, giving one entry per CDR3 protein. The profile shows 550,000 to 700,000 distinct CDR3 sequences, 27% of them singletons. This clonotype was picked up a small number of times. Its specificity is unknown. The sequence was collected from a woman in her 70s in good health. Sequences were obtained from blood. The J gene is TRBJ2-5, the V gene TRBV5-1; TRBD1 might be the D (7 bases). CDR3: CASSPGGTAIHQETQYF. CDR3 bases: TGCGCCAGCAGCCCGGGCGGGACAGCTATCCACCAAGAGACCCAGTACTTC. The entire variable domain, with the rest obtained from reference TRBV5-1 and TRBJ2-5, is as follows: KAGVTQTPRYLIKTRGQQVTLSCSPISGHRSVSWYQQTPGQGLQFLFEYFSETQRNKGNFPGRFSGRQFSNSRSEMNVSTLELGDSALYLCASSPGGTAIHQETQYFGPGTRLLVL.